This TCR beta chain was documented in a study of blood T cell repertoires in COVID-19. Study-wide background: Acute and convalescent COVID-19 samples came from the United States, Italy and Spain.

The CDR3 has 15 residues. CDR1 and CDR2 (germline): SGHVS, FNYEAQ. V trimming: 3 bases; J trimming: 7 bases; junction bases outside the gene matches: 7. Seattle participants joined during active infection and were tracked over time. TCRdb keeps only in-frame clones here, not all; method: immunoSEQ multiplex PCR. The sample holds 60,000 to 65,000 clones; over 60% are singletons and the top ten take 4.5% to 5%. This receptor was obtained from a woman aged 65 to 85 with COVID-19, enrolled during active disease. The V gene is TRBV7-6, the J gene TRBJ2-1; TRBD2 aligns across 9 bases. The source material was peripheral blood. The CDR3 loop is CASSFRAGGLNEQFF. In DNA, the CDR3 is TGTGCCAGCAGCTTCCGAGCGGGAGGTTTAAATGAGCAGTTCTTC.